The entry below describes one T cell receptor beta chain. V lost 0 bases to trimming and J lost 3 bases; unmatched junction nucleotides: 2. The CDR3 loop spans 15 amino acids. Germline V lookup: CDR1 SGDLS, CDR2 YYNGEE. The assay was immunoSEQ multiplex PCR, and TCRdb's table has in-frame clones only and misses some. The sample has fewer than 40,000 clones, about 88% seen once. This sample is drawn from a study of sequential checkpoint blockade in melanoma. Treatment noted: randomized to nivolumab then ipilimumab (arm A) or the reverse (arm B). The rearrangement joins TRBV9 to TRBJ1-1; the match to TRBD1 covers 10 bases. This specimen was CD8+ T cells sorted from blood (inferred from file names), taken from a patient given nivolumab and ipilimumab in sequence. The clonotype originates from a human donor with melanoma. CDR3 sequence: CASSVAGTGDTEAFF. The CDR3 coding sequence is TGTGCCAGCAGCGTAGCTGGGACAGGGGACACTGAAGCTTTCTTT.